This TCR beta chain was obtained from a study of CD8+CD57+ T cells in acquired aplastic anemia. Overall study context: On average, sorted CD4+ and CD8+ cells gave 3 to 3.5 ug of DNA. Findings and caveats of the study: The number of CD8+ CDR3 sequences shared by patients and controls was around 30.

The template used for profiling TCR beta VDJ and CDR3 was genomic DNA. Each CDR3 protein is one row after TCRdb ran MiXCR on the reads. This table has around 68,000 distinct CDR3 sequences, around half appearing once. Looked up from germline, CDR1 is MGHDK and CDR2 is SYGVNS. The CDR3 length is 14 residues. Trimming took off 3 bases at V and 6 bases at J, with 14 bases between the two ends. On this clonotype itself: Its antigen is not identified.

Sequencing used sorted CD4+, CD8+, or CD8+CD57+ T cells (not recorded which) from PBMCs. The chain recombines TRBV25-1 with TRBJ1-1, with D possibly matching TRBD1 (5 bases). This TCR was recovered from a human donor in good health, serving as a control. The CDR3 nucleotides read TGTGCCAGCAGTGATCGGGGCGCAGCCTCTGAAGCTTTCTTT. Translating it yields CASSDRGAASEAFF.